The sequence of this T cell receptor beta chain was determined in a study of response to subunit inactivated influenza vaccine. TCRdb fed the RT-PCR reads into MiXCR, producing one record per CDR3 protein. The repertoire consists of about 570,000 distinct CDR3 sequences, with about 11% occurring once and the leading ten covering around 10%. Study-wide results and limits: Each seasonal influenza vaccination recruits few new T cells, the authors suggested.

This CDR3 is 15 amino acids long. V dropped 0 bases and J dropped 6 bases, with 11 bases sitting between them. CDR1 is SGHVS, CDR2 FNYEAQ, per germline. In the case of this clonotype: What it recognizes is unknown.

This same sample was also taken into another study, of T cells expressing NK-cell markers. That work contributes: In generating TCR beta cDNA, 5'RACE template switching with UMIs was used. The study drew TCR beta repertoires from sorted CD3+CD56+NKG2C+, CD3+CD56+NKG2C- and CD3+CD56-NKG2C+ T cells. As a fraction of CD8+ T cells, dominant NKG2C+ clonotypes reached roughly 1.0-7.0% in six donors. HCMV specificity of expanded NKG2C+ T cell clones remained unclear.

The receptor comes from a man between 45 and 60 years old who received an inactivated influenza vaccine. V gene TRBV7-6 combines with J gene TRBJ2-2; D gene ambiguous. This specimen consisted of PBMCs from blood, obtained on the day of vaccination. DNA of the CDR3: TGTGCCAGCAGCTTAGCGATAAATGGCGCCGGGGAGCTGTTTTTT. This translates into CASSLAINGAGELFF.